The clone carrying this T cell receptor beta chain has at least ten counts. Its cognate antigen is unknown. No cell sorting was done before RNA was extracted from the tissue. More than 3 cm separated this lung sample from the edge of the tumor. The data originate from a study of tumor and adjacent non-tumor tissue in lung cancer. Findings of the study overall: Significantly higher TCR diversity was found in tumor than normal lung.

Three rounds of nested PCR, following a modified ARM-PCR protocol, produced the TCRbeta library. In TCRdb, the multiplex PCR reads were re-called with MiXCR into one record per CDR3 protein. Of some 99,000 distinct CDR3 sequences listed, over 55% are singletons. The CDR3 totals 17 residues. The J segment lost 2 bases and the V segment lost 5 bases, leaving 10 bases of the junction unmatched. Germline values: CDR1 SGHAT, CDR2 FQNNGV. Source material: distant non-tumor lung tissue. The TCR comes from a man aged 55 to 70 with non-small cell lung cancer. This chain connects TRBV11-2 to TRBJ2-3; TRBD2 aligns across 10 bases. For the CDR3, the DNA is TGTGCCAGCAGCGGCAGATATAGCGGGGGGCTCACAGATACGCAGTATTTT. It encodes CASSGRYSGGLTDTQYF. The full variable domain, completed using reference TRBV11-2 and TRBJ2-3, is EAGVAQSPRYKIIEKRQSVAFWCNPISGHATLYWYQQILGQGPKLLIQFQNNGVVDDSQLPKDRFSAERLKGVDSTLKIQPAKLEDSAVYLCASSGRYSGGLTDTQYFGPGTRLTVL.